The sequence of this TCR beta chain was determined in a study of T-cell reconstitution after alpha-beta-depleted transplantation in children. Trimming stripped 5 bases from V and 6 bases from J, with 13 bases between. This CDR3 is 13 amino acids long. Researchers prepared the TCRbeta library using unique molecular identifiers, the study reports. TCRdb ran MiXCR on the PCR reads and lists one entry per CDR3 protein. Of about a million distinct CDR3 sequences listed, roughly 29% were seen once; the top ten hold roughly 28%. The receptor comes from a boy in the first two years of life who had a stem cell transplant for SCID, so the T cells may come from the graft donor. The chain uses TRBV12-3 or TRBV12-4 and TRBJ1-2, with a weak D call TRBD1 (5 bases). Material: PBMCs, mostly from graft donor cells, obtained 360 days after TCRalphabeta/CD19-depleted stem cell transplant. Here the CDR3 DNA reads TGTGCCAGCAGTAGCAGGGTAAAAGATGGCTACACCTTC. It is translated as CASSSRVKDGYTF.